The sequence of this TCR beta chain was determined in a study of CD8 T cells in Susac syndrome. A quantity of roughly 0.5 to 1 ug RNA underwent reverse transcription using random hexamers. The CDR3 of TCR beta was amplified by immunoSEQ multiplex PCR across 54 Vbeta and 13 Jbeta. TCRdb reanalysed the immunoSEQ multiplex PCR reads using MiXCR and keeps one entry per CDR3 protein. The sample holds fewer than 350,000 distinct CDR3 sequences, about 92% seen once. The germline V and J ends were trimmed by 0 bases and 4 bases, with 19 bases remaining between them. This CDR3 contains 17 residues. Germline V gene lookup returns CDR1 SGHDN and CDR2 FVKESK. Findings and limits, study-wide: The study conceded that relatively few individuals underwent its TCR sequencing and HLA analysis.

Peripheral blood CD8+ and CD4+ T cells were profiled by TCR beta sequencing. To note about this clonotype: Its antigen is still unknown.

The rearrangement joins TRBV14 to TRBJ2-7; D is uncertain. Sequencing input: CD4+ T cells from PBMCs. The clonotype was recovered from a human donor with multiple sclerosis. The CDR3 sequence is CASSQEGRVSPSYEQYF. CDR3 DNA sequence: TGTGCCAGCAGCCAAGAAGGGCGAGTGTCCCCGTCGTACGAGCAGTACTTC.